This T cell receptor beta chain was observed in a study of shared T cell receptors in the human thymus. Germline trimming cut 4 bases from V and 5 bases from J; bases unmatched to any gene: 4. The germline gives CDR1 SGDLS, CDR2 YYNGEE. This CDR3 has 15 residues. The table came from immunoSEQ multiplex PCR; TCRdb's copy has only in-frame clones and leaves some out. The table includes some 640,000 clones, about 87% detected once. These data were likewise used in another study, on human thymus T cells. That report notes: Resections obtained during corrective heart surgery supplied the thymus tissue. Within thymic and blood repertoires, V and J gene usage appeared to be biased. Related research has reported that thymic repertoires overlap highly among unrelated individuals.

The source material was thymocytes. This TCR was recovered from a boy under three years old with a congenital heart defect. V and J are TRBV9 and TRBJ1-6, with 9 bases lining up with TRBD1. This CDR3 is CASSSDRGDNSPLHF. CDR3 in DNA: TGTGCCAGCAGCTCCGACAGGGGGGATAATTCACCCCTCCACTTT.